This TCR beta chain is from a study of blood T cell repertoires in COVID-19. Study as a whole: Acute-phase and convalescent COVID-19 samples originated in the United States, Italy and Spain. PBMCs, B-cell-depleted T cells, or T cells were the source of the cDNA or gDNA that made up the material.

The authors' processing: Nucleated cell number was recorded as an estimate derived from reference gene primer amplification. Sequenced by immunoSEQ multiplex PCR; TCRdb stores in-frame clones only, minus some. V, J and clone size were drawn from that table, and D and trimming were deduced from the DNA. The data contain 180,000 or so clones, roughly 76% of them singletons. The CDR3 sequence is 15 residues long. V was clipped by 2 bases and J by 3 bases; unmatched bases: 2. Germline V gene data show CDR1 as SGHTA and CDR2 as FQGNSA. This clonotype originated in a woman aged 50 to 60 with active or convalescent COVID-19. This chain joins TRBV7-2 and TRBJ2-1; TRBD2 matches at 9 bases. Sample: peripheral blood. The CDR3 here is CASSLKTSGYNEQFF. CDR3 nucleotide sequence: TGTGCCAGCAGCTTAAAGACTAGCGGCTACAATGAGCAGTTCTTC. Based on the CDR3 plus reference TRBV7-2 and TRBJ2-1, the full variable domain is GAGVSQSPSNKVTEKGKDVELRCDPISGHTALYWYRQSLGQGLEFLIYFQGNSAPDKSGLPSDRFSAERTGGSVSTLTIQRTQQEDSAVYLCASSLKTSGYNEQFFGPGTRLTVL.